This TCR beta chain was sequenced for a study of molecular identifiers for immune sequencing clone quantification. Whole-study findings and limits: Over 99% of effector molecules, yet under 1% of naive-cell molecules, were held by clones above 20 RNA copies. Highly expanded clone sizes could be underestimated through barcode sharing by identical TCR molecules.

A CD8+CD4-CCR7+CD45RA+ phenotype served as the sorting definition for naive CD8 T cells. TCRdb re-called the PCR reads with MiXCR, one entry per CDR3 protein. The profile shows about 12,000 distinct CDR3 sequences, around 18% of them singletons. The CDR3 contains 13 residues. Germline-derived CDR1 and CDR2 are LGHNA and YNFKEQ. To note about this clonotype: Its antigen remains unidentified. One base away lies a much larger clone, so this may be a sequencing read error.

The sequenced sample was naive CD8+ T cells from blood, with Jurkat cell RNA spiked in. Sample subset: FACS-sorted CD8+CD4-CCR7+CD45RA+ naive T cells. This clonotype was obtained from a human donor in good health. Some libraries in this study had Jurkat cell RNA spiked in. The rearrangement uses TRBV4-2 and TRBJ2-1, with D unresolved. CDR3 residues: CASSRRVYNERFF. The CDR3, as DNA: TGTGCCAGCAGCCGACGAGTCTACAATGAGCGGTTCTTC.